This T cell receptor beta chain comes out of a study of human T cells and chemical hapten exposure listed by TCRdb under 2021. With respect to the entire study: Libraries were pooled for sequencing, and per-sample TCR yields varied mainly because of small differences in library volumes within the pool. Both TCR alpha and TCR beta chains were sequenced from each blood RNA sample. The study tracked peripheral blood TCR repertoire changes in vivo during primary and secondary sensitization to the hapten diphenylcyclopropenone (DPC) in alopecia patients. Results and caveats for the whole study, not just this receptor: After repeated subsampling, the strength of the expansion versus patch-test correlation and the threshold at which it became significant changed. The number of TCRs above 1 in 1000 frequency did not change with DPC sensitization; there was no evidence of global repertoire structure alterations.

Libraries were built with RACE. The sequencing machine was a NextSeq 500. During library preparation, unique molecular identifiers were attached to individual cDNA molecules so that TCRs could be counted quantitatively and reproducibly. Concerning the study's data processing: Samples had a median of 95,638 TCRs, with a range from roughly 23,224 to 700,000. The Decombinator software suite was used to annotate the V, J and CDR3 of the TCR reads. For the PS versus PT1 abundance plots, all samples were subsampled to the same number of TCRs (28,000). TCRs were defined as expanded if absent before sensitization and observed at least eight times at the 2-week time point. TCRdb took the public reads, trimmed them with fastp at Q25, ran MiXCR for clone calling and kept in-frame beta chains. Rows merge per CDR3 protein into single entries with the most common DNA and genes. These V and J calls derive from TCRdb rather than the authors' analysis. The table for this sample lists approximately 97,000 distinct CDR3 sequences; about 8.8% of them were counted only once. The top ten constitute approximately 2.9% of the sample.

This clonotype was recorded many times. Which antigen it targets is not known. Base-call qualities are not available, and no considerably larger clone is one nucleotide away. Spanning cysteine to phenylalanine, the CDR3 consists of 16 amino acids. CDR3 DNA is the only sequence kept; it has 48 bases, read in frame from the first base. Sequences MNHEY (CDR1) and SVGEGT (CDR2) are obtained from the germline V gene. Trimming accounts for 5 bases at V and 0 bases at J, while the number of junction bases matched to no gene is 7. The time point label of this sample denotes: healthy volunteer bleed at 2 weeks. Unfractionated whole blood was collected in Tempus Blood RNA tubes, and total RNA was extracted from that blood. Five or six healthy volunteers acted as controls for TCR sequencing and had blood drawn at day 0, 2 weeks and 6 weeks.

Recombination connected TRBV6-2 or TRBV6-3 to TRBJ2-7, and TRBD2 aligns with 10 junction nucleotides. The sequence derives from a female donor in good health. Some clones in this sample may be carry-over from other donors' samples. Sequenced: whole blood. The CDR3 region has the sequence CASSTLAGGHSYEQYF. DNA sequence: TGTGCCAGCAGTACCTTAGCGGGAGGCCACTCCTACGAGCAGTACTTC.